The 31 T cell receptor beta chains below were found in one sample sequenced in a study of shared clonotypes between healthy human individuals. CD45RO-negative CD8 cells positively selected for CCR7 made up the naive population, which excluded terminally differentiated effector memory CD45RA+ cells. Clones were read by immunoSEQ multiplex PCR, and TCRdb kept only the in-frame ones, dropping some. This sample yields 550,000 to 750,000 clones, of which roughly 96% are seen a single time; 0.095% to 0.12% belongs to the top ten. The sample was naive CD8+ T cells sorted from blood. The receptors stem from a woman aged 30 to 39 in good health.

The gene calls are TRBV19 and TRBJ2-5, with TRBD1 as a possible D gene (6 bases). Trimming took 3 bases from V and 3 from J, leaving 11 bases between them. The CDR3 extends over 14 amino acids. The germline V gene has CDR1 LNHDA and CDR2 SQIVND (reference sequence). The CDR3 DNA reads TGTGCCAGTAGTATGGGTTACAGGGAAGAGACCCAGTACTTC. Translating it yields CASSMGYREETQYF.

The J gene is TRBJ2-1, the V gene TRBV29-1; D call uncertain. Germline CDR1 SQVTM, CDR2 ANQGSEA. The CDR3 is 11 residues long. Between the trimmed V and J ends, which lost 7 bases and 2 bases, there was a span of 6 bases. The CDR3 DNA follows: TGCAGCGCCGTCGCCTACAATGAGCAGTTCTTC. Residues: CSAVAYNEQFF.

The chain has TRBV11-2 and TRBJ2-1; TRBD2 agrees at 7 bases. CDR1 SGHAT and CDR2 FQNNGV come from the germline V gene. V lost 6 bases and J lost 1; bases outside the gene matches: 3. The CDR3 has 14 amino acids. CDR3 loop: CASRSGKSYNEQFF. The CDR3 DNA reads TGTGCCAGCAGGAGCGGGAAATCCTACAATGAGCAGTTCTTC. Filled out from reference TRBV11-2 and TRBJ2-1, the complete variable domain reads EAGVAQSPRYKIIEKRQSVAFWCNPISGHATLYWYQQILGQGPKLLIQFQNNGVVDDSQLPKDRFSAERLKGVDSTLKIQPAKLEDSAVYLCASRSGKSYNEQFFGPGTRLTVL.

The chain carries TRBV29-1 and TRBJ2-7; D is unclear. Trimming shortened V by 7 bases and J by 3 bases, and 13 bases separated the two germline ends. The CDR3 has 12 residues. The germline gives CDR1 SQVTM, CDR2 ANQGSEA. CDR3 sequence (DNA): TGCAGCGGCTACAAGGACGGCTACGAGCAGTACTTC. Its translation is CSGYKDGYEQYF.

This chain joins TRBV7-6 and TRBJ2-5, with D possibly matching TRBD1 (5 bases). The V gene lost 3 bases and the J gene lost 5 bases, with 19 bases spanning the gap. Germline lookup yields CDR1 SGHVS and CDR2 FNYEAQ. CDR3 size: 16 residues. The CDR3 spells CASSFPREGVGETQYF. CDR3 coding DNA: TGTGCCAGCAGCTTTCCCAGGGAAGGAGTTGGGGAGACCCAGTACTTC.

This chain links TRBV7-3 with TRBJ2-1, with D possibly matching TRBD2 (5 bases). The CDR3 consists of 16 residues. V lost 0 bases and J 8 bases, leaving 17 bases between the germline ends. In germline, CDR1 is SGHTA, CDR2 FQGTGA. This CDR3 is CASSLTGESYGDEQFF. CDR3 coding DNA: TGTGCCAGCAGCTTAACGGGCGAGTCGTACGGGGATGAGCAGTTCTTC.

V usage is TRBV30 and J usage is TRBJ2-7; 14 bases fit TRBD2. CDR1 and CDR2 (germline): GTSNPN, SVGIG (reference sequence). Trimming at V came to 5 bases and at J to 5 bases, leaving 5 bases not matched to a gene. CDR3 length equals 14 residues. The CDR3 loop is CAWVGTSGSNEQYF. CDR3 in DNA: TGTGCCTGGGTAGGGACTAGCGGGAGTAACGAGCAGTACTTC.

V usage is TRBV19 and J usage is TRBJ2-2; D is unclear. Germline V gene data show CDR1 as LNHDA and CDR2 as SQIVND (reference sequence). The V end lost 0 bases, the J end lost 5 bases, and 4 bases lay between the germline ends. The length of the CDR3 is 13 residues. CDR3 region: CASSIEMTGELFF. In DNA, the CDR3 is TGTGCCAGTAGTATAGAGATGACCGGGGAGCTGTTTTTT.

This chain links TRBV27 with TRBJ2-7; D is unclear. Trimming took off 3 bases at V and 3 bases at J, with 9 bases between the two ends. The CDR3 is made up of 13 amino acids. Germline V lookup: CDR1 MNHEY, CDR2 SMNVEV (reference sequence). CDR3 in DNA: TGTGCCAGCAGTTTGGAGTCAGACTACGAGCAGTACTTC. This translates into CASSLESDYEQYF.

The genes are TRBV19 and TRBJ2-7; 8 bases match TRBD2. This CDR3 contains 15 residues. Germline loops: CDR1 LNHDA, CDR2 SQIVND (reference sequence). V was clipped by 3 bases and J by 5 bases; unmatched bases: 9. CDR3 DNA sequence: TGTGCCAGTAGTATGGTGACTAGCGTCTTTGACGAGCAGTACTTC. This encodes CASSMVTSVFDEQYF.

The rearrangement uses TRBV4-1 and TRBJ2-5; D is undetermined. The CDR3 runs 16 residues. Trimming stripped 0 bases from V and 5 bases from J, with 16 bases between. The germline V gene has CDR1 MGHRA and CDR2 YSYEKL. The CDR3 DNA reads TGCGCCAGCAGCCAAGATTTGGGCGGTGGGATTGAGACCCAGTACTTC. Translation: CASSQDLGGGIETQYF.

V gene TRBV4-1 combines with J gene TRBJ1-5, with D unresolved. Germline V gives CDR1 MGHRA, CDR2 YSYEKL. The length of the CDR3 is 15 residues. Trimming removed 0 bases at V and 8 bases at J, with 14 bases between. CDR3 amino acids: CASSQEGYPWEPQHF. The DNA for the CDR3 is TGCGCCAGCAGCCAAGAGGGATATCCTTGGGAGCCCCAGCATTTT.

The V and J genes are TRBV21-1 and TRBJ1-5; TRBD1, as called in the table, went unchecked against the DNA. TRBV21-1 is an annotated pseudogene. CDR3 length equals 17 residues. CDR3 DNA: TGTGCCCTCCGACGAGGGTCCTTTACAGGGGGCGGCCAGCCCCAGCATTTT. Translating it yields CALRRGSFTGGGQPQHF.

The chain recombines TRBV5-4 with TRBJ2-2; 11 positions agree with TRBD2. V shed 2 bases, J shed 0 bases, and the junction held 3 bases outside the gene matches. Germline V gene sequence: CDR1 SGHNT, CDR2 YYREEE (reference sequence). The CDR3 loop spans 17 amino acids. CDR3 amino acids: CASSLLAGAANTGELFF. The CDR3 bases are TGTGCCAGCAGCTTACTAGCGGGAGCCGCGAACACCGGGGAGCTGTTTTTT.

The chain combines TRBV19 with TRBJ2-3, with D hard to call. CDR1 is LNHDA and CDR2 is SQIVND in the germline V gene (reference sequence). The ends were cut back, 1 base at V and 2 bases at J, with 10 bases in the middle. This CDR3 contains 15 residues. CDR3 DNA sequence: TGTGCCAGTAGTATAGCTTCCATTTCCACAGATACGCAGTATTTT. Translation: CASSIASISTDTQYF.

V is TRBV11-2 and J is TRBJ2-7; 7 bases fit TRBD1. Trimming took 4 bases from V and 4 from J; bases not matched to a gene: 13. This CDR3 has 16 amino acids. In germline, CDR1 is SGHAT, CDR2 FQNNGV. In nucleotides, the CDR3 is TGTGCCAGCAGCTCCCGGAGAAGGGGACAGATGTACGAGCAGTACTTC. Its translation: CASSSRRRGQMYEQYF.

J is TRBJ1-3 and V is TRBV2; D remains unclear. CDR1 SNHLY and CDR2 FYNNEI come from the germline V gene. V lost 0 bases and J lost 4, with 10 bases in between. The CDR3 length is 15 residues. The CDR3 loop is CASSEARGDGNTIYF. The CDR3 nucleotides are TGTGCCAGCAGTGAAGCGCGGGGAGACGGAAACACCATATATTTT.

This clone was counted a single time. The chain's CDR3 is CASSVSGKTGELFF. The CDR3 DNA sequence: TGTGCCAGCAGTGTCAGCGGGAAAACCGGGGAGCTGTTTTTT. The rearrangement uses TRBV6-4 and TRBJ2-2; 7 nucleotides agree with TRBD2. V lost 4 bases to trimming and J lost 5 bases; unmatched junction nucleotides: 4. CDR1 is MRHNA, CDR2 SNTAGT, per germline. The CDR3 has 14 residues.

This chain uses TRBV28 with TRBJ2-7; 11 bases match TRBD2. This CDR3 is built from 14 residues. V trimming: 4 bases; J trimming: 4 bases; junction bases outside the gene matches: 3. CDR1 and CDR2 (germline): MDHEN, SYDVKM. The CDR3 here is CASSYGTSGYEQYF. DNA for the CDR3: TGTGCCAGCAGTTACGGGACTAGCGGTTACGAGCAGTACTTC.

This clone was seen a single time. This rearrangement joins TRBV5-1 to TRBJ2-1; D call uncertain. V lost 1 base to trimming and J lost 0 bases, with 8 bases between them. Germline CDR1 and CDR2: SGHRS and YFSETQ. CDR3 size: 15 residues. The CDR3 DNA follows: TGCGCCAGCAGCTTGTCCGGAAGCTCCTACAATGAGCAGTTCTTC. Amino acids: CASSLSGSSYNEQFF.

The V call is TRBV28, the J call TRBJ2-2; D unresolved. The CDR3 contains 14 residues. Trimming removed 3 bases from V and 5 bases from J, with 10 bases in between. The germline V gene encodes CDR1 MDHEN and CDR2 SYDVKM. The CDR3 DNA reads TGTGCCAGCAGTTTTAGGATCGGTACCGGGGAGCTGTTTTTT. Its protein product is CASSFRIGTGELFF.

The V and J genes are TRBV9 and TRBJ1-1; 7 nucleotides agree with TRBD1. V lost 0 bases and J lost 0; bases outside the gene matches: 2. CDR3 size: 15 residues. The germline V gene encodes CDR1 SGDLS and CDR2 YYNGEE. Here the CDR3 reads CASSVGDRMNTEAFF. The CDR3 DNA reads TGTGCCAGCAGCGTAGGGGACAGAATGAACACTGAAGCTTTCTTT.

This chain uses TRBV28 with TRBJ2-7; D gene unclear. The V gene's germline CDR1 is MDHEN and CDR2 SYDVKM. The germline V and J ends were trimmed by 5 bases and 3 bases, with 11 bases remaining between them. The CDR3 totals 13 residues. The CDR3 DNA sequence: TGTGCCAGCAGTCCCCTCCAAGGCTACGAGCAGTACTTC. Protein: CASSPLQGYEQYF.

The chain employs TRBV6-5 and TRBJ2-7; D unclear. The germline V and J ends were trimmed by 4 bases and 6 bases, with 7 bases remaining between them. The length of the CDR3 is 11 residues. Looked up from germline, CDR1 is MNHEY and CDR2 is SVGAGI. CDR3 nucleotides: TGTGCCAGCAGTTTTGGTGGCGAGCAGTACTTC. Translated: CASSFGGEQYF.

The chain joins TRBV4-1 to TRBJ2-1; 9 nucleotides match TRBD2. V lost 4 bases and J lost 7; bases outside the gene matches: 11. This CDR3 region has 16 residues. The germline gives CDR1 MGHRA, CDR2 YSYEKL. The CDR3 is CASSRREGRLGNEQFF. CDR3 sequence (DNA): TGCGCCAGCAGCCGGCGGGAGGGCCGGTTGGGAAATGAGCAGTTCTTC.

This chain uses TRBV5-1 with TRBJ2-5; D is undetermined. Germline CDR1 SGHRS, CDR2 YFSETQ. The length of the CDR3 is 14 residues. V lost 1 base, J lost 0 bases, and 7 bases lay in between. CDR3 sequence reads: CASSLPLNQETQYF. Here the CDR3 DNA reads TGCGCCAGCAGCTTGCCACTTAACCAAGAGACCCAGTACTTC.

The gene calls are TRBV6-5 and TRBJ2-3; TRBD1 matches 10 bases. CDR1 and CDR2 (germline): MNHEY, SVGAGI. V was clipped by 7 bases and J by 3 bases; unmatched bases: 4. CDR3 length: 14 amino acids. The DNA for the CDR3 is TGTGCCAGCACCGAGGGACAGGGGACAGATACGCAGTATTTT. Protein sequence: CASTEGQGTDTQYF.

This chain joins TRBV6-1 and TRBJ1-2; D call uncertain. Germline assignment: CDR1 MNHNS and CDR2 SASEGT. Deletions cut 2 bases from V and 3 bases from J, with 19 bases between. This CDR3 spans 17 amino acids. CDR3 DNA: TGTGCCAGCAGTGAAACCTCTCGCATGGGGTCTTACTATGGCTACACCTTC. It codes for CASSETSRMGSYYGYTF.

The rearrangement uses TRBV13 and TRBJ2-1, with D unresolved. V lost 6 bases and J lost 5, with 11 bases in between. Looked up from germline, CDR1 is PRHDT and CDR2 is FYEKMQ (reference sequence). CDR3 length: 13 amino acids. DNA for the CDR3: TGTGCCAGCAGTGGCACAGAGGACAATGAGCAGTTCTTC. Its protein is CASSGTEDNEQFF.

The V gene is TRBV4-1, the J gene TRBJ2-2, with D possibly being TRBD2 (6 bases). CDR3 length: 15 residues. Trimming shortened V by 3 bases and J by 0 bases, and 8 bases separated the two germline ends. Germline-derived CDR1 and CDR2 are MGHRA and YSYEKL. The CDR3 coding sequence is TGCGCCAGCAGCCAGGGCGGGACGAACACCGGGGAGCTGTTTTTT. Encoded protein: CASSQGGTNTGELFF.

The J gene is TRBJ2-3, the V gene TRBV27, with a weak D call TRBD2 (6 bases). Trimming stripped 3 bases from V and 0 bases from J, with 13 bases between. CDR3 length: 16 amino acids. Per the germline V gene, CDR1 is MNHEY and CDR2 is SMNVEV (reference sequence). This CDR3 is CASSLWAGTSTDTQYF. The CDR3 region has the DNA TGTGCCAGCAGTTTGTGGGCCGGGACTAGCACAGATACGCAGTATTTT.